Shown below are 26 T cell receptor beta chains from a single sample sequenced in a study of tumor-infiltrating lymphocytes in primary liver carcinoma. TCR beta cDNA was reverse-transcribed from 500 ng of total RNA. The reaction used a constant-region primer and ProtoScript II reverse transcriptase. Libraries of TCR beta came from three nested multiplex PCR rounds with slightly modified ARM-PCR. The study ran its first two PCR rounds for roughly 11 cycles each, using TRBV1-TRBV30 forward primers and a C-beta reverse primer. From the multiplex PCR reads, TCRdb called clonotypes with MiXCR, one entry per CDR3 protein. This table has 100,000 to 150,000 distinct CDR3 sequences, approximately 64% appearing once. Joint extraction of RNA and DNA used roughly 19-33 mg of bulk tissue that was unsorted. Specimen: liver tumor tissue from sampling region 3. Subset: tumor region T3, left-lateral pole. The source is a woman between 55 and 75 years old with primary liver carcinoma and hepatitis B virus infection.

By frequency in the sample, this clonotype is medium-sized. The chain has TRBV11-2 and TRBJ2-3; possible D gene TRBD1, 5 bases. CDR3 length: 13 residues. Trimming stripped 0 bases from V and 4 bases from J, with 5 bases between. Germline CDR1 reads SGHAT; CDR2 reads FQNNGV. CDR3 in amino acids: CASSLDRADTQYF. In nucleotides, the CDR3 is TGTGCCAGCAGCTTAGACAGGGCAGATACGCAGTATTTT.

Worth noting for this clonotype: The junction departs from germline at one end; a sequencing error may be responsible. CDR3 residues: CTSSLMGGSTYEQYF. The CDR3 DNA reads TGTACCAGCAGCTTAATGGGGGGCTCCACCTACGAGCAGTACTTC. The rearrangement links TRBV7-9 to TRBJ2-7; D possibly matches TRBD1 or TRBD2 (6 bases each). The CDR3 extends over 15 amino acids. Germline loops: CDR1 SEHNR, CDR2 FQNEAQ (reference sequence).

This chain connects TRBV11-2 to TRBJ2-2; no firm D call. Germline V gives CDR1 SGHAT, CDR2 FQNNGV. The CDR3 has 14 amino acids. DNA for the CDR3: TGTGTCAGTAGCTTTTCGTTAAATACCGGGGAGCTGTTTTTT. Residues: CVSSFSLNTGELFF.

Notes on this clonotype: A much larger clone sits a single nucleotide away, making a read error possible. The J gene is TRBJ2-7, the V gene TRBV28; 11 bases line up with TRBD2. The length of the CDR3 is 14 residues. Germline CDR1 is MDHEN and CDR2 is SYDVKM. CDR3 amino acids: CVSSLAGGPYEQYF. The DNA of the CDR3 is TGTGTCAGCAGTTTAGCGGGAGGGCCCTACGAGCAGTACTTC.

This clonotype was seen once. A read error may produce the germline difference seen at one junction end. The genes are TRBV10-1 and TRBJ2-3; 7 bases are shared with TRBD2. From germline, CDR1 is WNHNN and CDR2 SYGVQD (reference sequence). The CDR3 loop spans 14 amino acids. The CDR3 here is CDTAGERDTDTQYF. For the CDR3, the DNA is TGTGACACCGCGGGAGAAAGGGACACAGATACGCAGTATTTT.

As to this clonotype: The junction shows a germline mismatch at one end, possibly a read error. CDR3 protein: CASSSGTWTGELFF. In DNA form, the CDR3 reads TGTGCCAGCAGCTCAGGGACGTGGACCGGGGAACTGTTTTTT. The rearrangement joins TRBV5-6 to TRBJ2-2, with D possibly called TRBD1 or TRBD2 (5 bases each). The CDR3 contains 14 residues. CDR1 SGHDT and CDR2 YYEEEE come from the germline V gene.

On this clonotype itself: One junction end disagrees with the germline gene, perhaps due to a read error. The genes are TRBV7-9 and TRBJ2-4; D is perhaps TRBD1 or TRBD2 (6 bases each). This CDR3 region has 15 residues. The germline gives CDR1 SEHNR, CDR2 FQNEAQ (reference sequence). The CDR3 DNA follows: TGTGCCAGCAGCTCGGGTGGGGGGCCCAAAAGCATTCAGTACTTC. Encoded protein: CASSSGGGPKSIQYF.

V gene TRBV5-1 combines with J gene TRBJ1-2, with D possibly matching TRBD1 (5 bases). Between the trimmed V and J ends, which lost 4 bases and 3 bases, there was a span of 31 bases. Germline V CDR1 and CDR2: SGHRS, YFSETQ. The CDR3 totals 20 residues. CDR3 in DNA: TGCGCCAGCAGCCCCCTAGGAAGGGGCGCAGACGTTGGGGTCGACTATGGCTACACCTTC. Encoded protein: CASSPLGRGADVGVDYGYTF.

The genes are TRBV20-1 and TRBJ2-7; D call uncertain. The germline V and J ends were trimmed by 3 bases and 0 bases, with 9 bases remaining between them. There are 13 residues in the CDR3. Germline CDR1 DFQATT, CDR2 SNEGSKA (reference sequence). CDR3 sequence: CSARTPGSYEQYF. The CDR3 DNA reads TGCAGTGCTAGGACACCGGGCTCCTACGAGCAGTACTTC.

This clonotype showed up just a few times. The DNA of the CDR3 is TGTGCCAGCGGACTCATAACCGGGACTAGCGATTCGAATGAGCAGTTCTTC. As protein: CASGLITGTSDSNEQFF. The chain is built from TRBV28 and TRBJ2-1, with 10 bases fitting TRBD2. The CDR3 totals 17 residues. The ends lost 8 bases at V and 7 bases at J; junction bases unmatched: 17. In germline, CDR1 is MDHEN, CDR2 SYDVKM.

The rearrangement links TRBV11-2 to TRBJ1-1, with 7 bases identical to TRBD1. Germline CDR1 reads SGHAT; CDR2 reads FQNNGV. The CDR3 consists of 13 residues. Germline trimming cut 3 bases from V and 8 bases from J; bases unmatched to any gene: 6. CDR3: CASSLIVDREAFF. CDR3 sequence (DNA): TGTGCCAGCAGCTTGATAGTGGACAGGGAAGCTTTCTTT. Supplemented by reference TRBV11-2 and TRBJ1-1, the full variable domain reads EAGVAQSPRYKIIEKRQSVAFWCNPISGHATLYWYQQILGQGPKLLIQFQNNGVVDDSQLPKDRFSAERLKGVDSTLKIQPAKLEDSAVYLCASSLIVDREAFFGQGTRLTVV.

Points on this clonotype: The conserved phenylalanine or tryptophan is not found at the CDR3 terminus, so this likely reflects a read error. The rearrangement uses TRBV6-1 and TRBJ1-1; D might be TRBD1 (5 bases). The CDR3 totals 14 residues. Germline CDR1 is MNHNS and CDR2 is SASEGT. CDR3 nucleotides: TGTGACAGCAGGGACCCCGGCCAGAACACTGAAGCTTTCTTA. Protein sequence: CDSRDPGQNTEAFL.

This clonotype appeared once. A single base separates this from a much larger clone, so it may be a read error. The CDR3 ends on some other residue instead of the conserved phenylalanine or tryptophan, so this is likely a read error. The DNA is omitted, as the CDR3 cannot be located on it reliably, and the CDR3 follows TCRdb's listing. This rearrangement joins TRBV6-5 to TRBJ2-1; whether TRBD1, the table's D call, matches the DNA was not checked. CDR1 is MNHEY, CDR2 SVGAGI, per germline. The CDR3 is 14 residues long, ends included. CDR3: CASSYSDPGTGENL.

This clonotype was observed at least ten times. The chain couples TRBV6-2 or TRBV6-3 to TRBJ2-5, with 7 bases identical to TRBD1. The germline V gene encodes CDR1 MNHEY and CDR2 SVGEGT. This CDR3 has 15 residues. Trimming cost V 4 bases and J 0 bases; bases outside gene matches: 5. In DNA form, the CDR3 reads TGTGCCAGCAGTTCCGGGACAGTTTACCAAGAGACCCAGTACTTC. Translation gives CASSSGTVYQETQYF.

As concerns this clonotype: Possible read error: a much larger clone is one base away. CDR3 sequence (DNA): TGTGCCAGCAGCACCCGCGGGAGGGCGAACACCGGGGAGCCGTTTTTT. This sequence encodes CASSTRGRANTGEPFF. The V call is TRBV12-3 or TRBV12-4, the J call TRBJ2-2, with 9 bases fitting TRBD2. CDR3 length: 16 residues.

A note on this clonotype: A much larger clone sits a single nucleotide away, making a read error possible. This chain connects TRBV6-6 to TRBJ2-2; TRBD1 is a possible D gene (6 bases). The length of the CDR3 is 15 residues. CDR1 is MNHNY and CDR2 is SVGAGI in the germline V gene (reference sequence). CDR3 region: CASSYGAGVAGVLFF. The CDR3 DNA sequence: TGTGCCAGCAGTTACGGGGCAGGGGTCGCCGGGGTGCTGTTTTTT.

In its sample, this clonotype was seen a few times. It may be a read error: a sequence one base away is much more abundant. J is TRBJ2-7 and V is TRBV30; tentative D call: TRBD2 (6 bases). The germline gives CDR1 GTSNPN, CDR2 SVGIG (reference sequence). This CDR3 is 11 amino acids long. CDR3 amino acids: CVWRVSYEQYF. The CDR3 DNA follows: TGTGTCTGGAGGGTCTCCTACGAGCAGTACTTC.

Remarks on this clonotype: This likely comes from a read error, as the CDR3 has no conserved phenylalanine or tryptophan at its end. This chain connects TRBV5-5 to TRBJ2-5; D perhaps matches TRBD1 (5 bases). Trimming stripped 2 bases from V and 7 bases from J, with 18 bases between. The CDR3 totals 15 residues. Germline CDR1 is SGHKS and CDR2 is YYEKEE (reference sequence). The CDR3 reads CASSFTDRAPGTQYY. The CDR3 bases are TGTGCCAGCAGCTTCACTGACAGAGCCCCCGGGACCCAGTACTAC.

This clonotype was found many times. The V call is TRBV12-3 or TRBV12-4, the J call TRBJ1-5; D may be TRBD1 (6 bases). The CDR3 consists of 13 residues. V was clipped by 7 bases and J by 3 bases, with 10 bases between them. The CDR3 sequence is CASNTGTNQPQHF. CDR3 nucleotide sequence: TGTGCCAGCAATACAGGGACCAATCAGCCCCAGCATTTT.

Comments on this clonotype: One base away lies a much larger clone, so this may be a sequencing read error. The chain couples TRBV10-3 to TRBJ2-1; D unresolved. This CDR3 contains 15 residues. The germline V gene encodes CDR1 ENHRY and CDR2 SYGVKD. CDR3 sequence (DNA): TGTGCCATCAGTCAGGACGCGGCATCCTACAATGAGCAGCTCTTC. Its protein product is CAISQDAASYNEQLF.

This clonotype was detected many times. The V call is TRBV11-1, the J call TRBJ2-1; 7 bases align to TRBD2. V was clipped by 2 bases and J by 4 bases; unmatched bases: 5. The CDR3 runs to 15 residues. Germline assignment: CDR1 SGHAT and CDR2 FQDESV (reference sequence). For the CDR3, the DNA is TGTGCCAGCAGCTTACCCGGGACTATTTACAATGAGCAGTTCTTC. It encodes CASSLPGTIYNEQFF.

Remarks on this clonotype: The germline gene is not matched at one end of the junction; a read error may be the cause. The V and J genes are TRBV6-6 and TRBJ2-5; TRBD2 matches at 8 bases. CDR1 MNHNY and CDR2 SVGAGI come from the germline V gene (reference sequence). This CDR3 contains 16 residues. The CDR3 protein is CVSRPDLGGGKETQYF. The CDR3 nucleotides are TGTGTCAGCAGACCCGATCTCGGGGGGGGGAAAGAGACCCAGTATTTC.

This clonotype has only one observation. Being one base from a much bigger clone, this may be a read error. This likely comes from a read error, as the CDR3 has no conserved phenylalanine or tryptophan at its end. The chain couples TRBV14 to TRBJ2-7; 14 bases are a match to TRBD2. From germline, CDR1 is SGHDN and CDR2 FVKESK. V trimming: 1 base; J trimming: 9 bases; junction bases outside the gene matches: 8. This CDR3 contains 16 residues. As DNA, the CDR3 is TGTGCCAGCAGCCAAGTACGGACTAGCGGGAGGCTCGGGCAGTACTTA. Translated: CASSQVRTSGRLGQYL.

Concerning this clonotype itself: This may be a read error: a much more frequent sequence differs by one nucleotide. The V and J genes are TRBV6-2 or TRBV6-3 and TRBJ2-3, with a possible D match to TRBD2 (6 bases). Germline assignment: CDR1 MNHEY and CDR2 SVGEGT. This CDR3 spans 15 amino acids. Trimming removed 2 bases from V and 5 bases from J, with 14 bases in between. The CDR3 protein is CASSYGAGWVDTQYF. For the CDR3, the DNA is TGTGCCAGCAGTTACGGGGCGGGATGGGTAGATACGCAGTATTTT.

In this sample, this clonotype turned up many times. V and J are TRBV5-6 and TRBJ1-2; 9 bases are a match to TRBD1. CDR1 SGHDT and CDR2 YYEEEE come from the germline V gene. The V gene end was trimmed by 3 bases and the J gene end by 2 bases; junction bases not matched to a gene: 2. CDR3 size: 14 residues. In DNA, the CDR3 is TGTGCCAGCAGCTGGGACAGGGTCAACTATGGCTACACCTTC. It translates to CASSWDRVNYGYTF.

The chain joins TRBV12-3 or TRBV12-4 to TRBJ1-3; D is ambiguous. The CDR3 covers 16 residues. The CDR3, as DNA: TGTACCAACAGACCGAGCGGTAGGGAGGCGGGAAACACCATATATTTT. Protein sequence: CTNRPSGREAGNTIYF.